This entry lists 32 T cell receptor beta chains sequenced from one sample in a study of T cell responses to AZD1222 COVID-19 vaccine (dated by TCRdb to the early 2020s). Preparation of the library involved the immunoSEQ multiplex PCR assay. TCRdb re-hosts the immuneACCESS table, in-frame sequences only. Its copies lack some clones; in the studies checked, an unresolved V gene accounts for under half of them, and the cause for the rest is not known. The sample includes fewer than 200,000 clones, with just over 90% observed a single time. The top ten clones comprise 4.4% of the sample. The meaning of the sample's time point label: baseline before first vaccination. The treatment or condition label here, explained by the study, means: meningococcal conjugate vaccine given as trial control. Sequences were derived from peripheral blood, sampled on day 0 of MenACWY control vaccination. Source of these receptors: an adult in good health.

This clone appeared once. The V call is TRBV7-9, the J call TRBJ2-7; D might be TRBD1 (6 bases). V was cut by 10 bases and J by 2 bases, with 9 bases left in between. CDR1 and CDR2 from the germline V gene are SEHNR and FQNEAQ (reference sequence). The CDR3 consists of 11 residues. The CDR3 spells CATGQTYEQYF. CDR3 sequence (DNA): TGTGCCACCGGACAGACCTACGAGCAGTACTTC.

This chain uses TRBV7-2 with TRBJ1-1, with a possible D match to TRBD1 (5 bases). This CDR3 has 14 residues. CDR1 and CDR2 from the germline V gene are SGHTA and FQGNSA. Trimming left V 4 bases short and J 1 base short, with 10 bases between. CDR3 coding DNA: TGTGCCAGCAGCTACCAGGGACCGAACACTGAAGCTTTCTTT. Protein sequence: CASSYQGPNTEAFF.

This clone was seen a single time. The V gene is TRBV2, the J gene TRBJ2-5; no clear D. The V end was cut by 6 bases, the J end by 4 bases, with 15 bases between. Looked up from germline, CDR1 is SNHLY and CDR2 is FYNNEI. This CDR3 has 14 residues. DNA of the CDR3: TGTGCCAGCAGCCCTTTGATAGCAGGAGAGACCCAGTACTTC. Amino acid sequence: CASSPLIAGETQYF.

The rearrangement links TRBV11-3 to TRBJ2-3; 10 bases are shared with TRBD2. Trimming at V came to 1 base and at J to 9 bases, leaving 10 bases not matched to a gene. From germline, CDR1 is SGHNT and CDR2 YENEEA. The CDR3 runs to 16 residues. The CDR3 region is CASSLALAGAGETQYF. The CDR3 DNA reads TGTGCCAGCAGCTTAGCCCTAGCGGGGGCCGGAGAGACGCAGTATTTT.

The CDR3 sequence: CASSLVQGAYTEAFF. The CDR3 nucleotides are TGTGCCAGCAGCTTAGTACAGGGGGCTTACACTGAAGCTTTCTTT. The chain joins TRBV11-2 to TRBJ1-1; 9 positions match TRBD1. Unmatched junction bases numbered 3, after V lost 1 base and J lost 3 bases. Germline V lookup: CDR1 SGHAT, CDR2 FQNNGV. This CDR3 comprises 15 residues.

The chain couples TRBV19 to TRBJ2-7; 9 bases fit TRBD2. V lost 8 bases and J lost 5; bases outside the gene matches: 16. The germline V gene encodes CDR1 LNHDA and CDR2 SQIVND (reference sequence). The CDR3 loop spans 16 amino acids. The CDR3 spells CASPWGWLAGRNEQYF. The CDR3 coding sequence is TGTGCCAGTCCCTGGGGATGGCTAGCGGGACGGAACGAGCAGTACTTC.

The V and J genes are TRBV9 and TRBJ2-7; D is uncertain. The CDR3 is made up of 15 amino acids. V gave up 0 bases and J gave up 7 bases, with 17 bases separating them. Germline CDR1 is SGDLS and CDR2 is YYNGEE. The CDR3 bases are TGTGCCAGCAGCGTAGGGGTCACTCAGTCAAGGGAGCAGTACTTC. This sequence encodes CASSVGVTQSREQYF.

This chain uses TRBV7-9 with TRBJ1-1; D gene ambiguous. The CDR3 totals 13 residues. Trimming removed 1 base from V and 3 bases from J, with 6 bases in between. CDR1 and CDR2 from the germline V gene are SEHNR and FQNEAQ (reference sequence). The CDR3 DNA sequence: TGTGCCAGCAGCTTAGAGAGGGACACTGAAGCTTTCTTT. Translated: CASSLERDTEAFF. Full variable domain (missing parts from reference TRBV7-9 and TRBJ1-1): DTGVSQNPRHKITKRGQNVTFRCDPISEHNRLYWYRQTLGQGPEFLTYFQNEAQLEKSRLLSDRFSAERPKGSFSTLEIQRTEQGDSAMYLCASSLERDTEAFFGQGTRLTVV.

The chain uses TRBV19 and TRBJ2-3, with D perhaps TRBD1 (6 bases). Trimming left V 6 bases short and J 4 bases short, with 14 bases between. This CDR3 comprises 14 residues. Germline lookup yields CDR1 LNHDA and CDR2 SQIVND (reference sequence). CDR3 residues: CASSPTGRADTQYF. CDR3 nucleotide sequence: TGTGCCAGTAGCCCGACAGGCCGGGCAGATACGCAGTATTTT. Looking up the rest from reference TRBV19 and TRBJ2-3 gives the full variable domain: DGGITQSPKYLFRKEGQNVTLSCEQNLNHDAMYWYRQDPGQGLRLIYYSQIVNDFQKGDIAEGYSVSREKKESFPLTVTSAQKNPTAFYLCASSPTGRADTQYFGPGTRLTVL.

This clone was seen only a few times. This chain connects TRBV6-1 to TRBJ1-2; 7 positions match TRBD1. Germline CDR1 and CDR2: MNHNS and SASEGT. The ends lost 1 base at V and 2 bases at J; junction bases unmatched: 10. This CDR3 spans 17 amino acids. The CDR3 is CASSEGPAGQANYGYTF. The DNA for the CDR3 is TGTGCCAGCAGTGAAGGCCCCGCCGGACAGGCGAACTATGGCTACACCTTC.

The J gene is TRBJ2-1, the V gene TRBV9, with 8 nucleotides matching TRBD2. The CDR3 spans 15 residues. After removal of 1 base from V and 6 bases from J, the junction contained 6 bases not matched to a gene. In germline, CDR1 is SGDLS, CDR2 YYNGEE. The CDR3 spells CASSVLGRAANEQFF. The DNA of the CDR3 is TGTGCCAGCAGCGTACTCGGGAGGGCCGCCAATGAGCAGTTCTTC.

The chain carries TRBV30 and TRBJ2-5; 8 bases align to TRBD2. J was trimmed by 6 bases and V by 2 bases; bases with no gene match: 5. CDR1 GTSNPN and CDR2 SVGIG come from the germline V gene (reference sequence). The CDR3 covers 13 residues. CDR3 sequence reads: CAWSSTGGQTQYF. The CDR3, as DNA: TGTGCCTGGAGTAGCACGGGAGGGCAGACCCAGTACTTC.

This clone was counted between two and nine times. The gene calls are TRBV9 and TRBJ1-1; D is ambiguous. The CDR3 totals 15 residues. V lost 3 bases to trimming and J lost 5 bases, with 17 bases between them. The germline gives CDR1 SGDLS, CDR2 YYNGEE. The CDR3 region is CASSGLFRVGTEAFF. CDR3 DNA sequence: TGTGCCAGCAGCGGCCTTTTTCGGGTAGGGACTGAAGCTTTCTTT.

This sequence joins TRBV14 and TRBJ2-2, with no clear D. V lost 0 bases and J 1 base, leaving 6 bases between the germline ends. The CDR3 is 15 residues long. Per germline, CDR1 SGHDN and CDR2 FVKESK. The CDR3 DNA reads TGTGCCAGCAGCCAAGACTGGGTGAACACCGGGGAGCTGTTTTTT. Its translation: CASSQDWVNTGELFF.

This clone was observed a few times. This chain links TRBV11-2 with TRBJ1-2; D is unclear. Germline lookup yields CDR1 SGHAT and CDR2 FQNNGV. CDR3 size: 12 residues. V lost 1 base, J lost 7 bases, and 7 bases lay in between. This CDR3 is CASSLGQSGYTF. CDR3 sequence (DNA): TGTGCCAGCAGCTTAGGTCAGAGTGGCTACACCTTC.

The chain recombines TRBV7-2 with TRBJ2-3; the D gene is possibly TRBD2 (5 bases). Trimming stripped 1 base from V and 14 bases from J, with 13 bases between. The V gene's germline CDR1 is SGHTA and CDR2 FQGNSA. The CDR3 is 12 amino acids. The DNA for the CDR3 is TGTGCCAGCAGCTTAGAAGGGAGCGTACTGTATTTT. Translating it yields CASSLEGSVLYF.

This chain joins TRBV4-2 and TRBJ2-7, with a tentative D call TRBD1 (5 bases). V was pared by 1 base and J by 5 bases, with 15 bases between. Germline V gene data show CDR1 as LGHNA and CDR2 as YNFKEQ. The CDR3 has 15 amino acids. Written as DNA, the CDR3 is TGTGCCAGCAGCCAAGCCCGAAGCAGGGCCCACGAGCAGTACTTC. This sequence encodes CASSQARSRAHEQYF.

This chain joins TRBV29-1 and TRBJ1-2, with TRBD1 identical over 10 bases. This CDR3 comprises 15 residues. The germline V gene encodes CDR1 SQVTM and CDR2 ANQGSEA. V lost 3 bases, J lost 7 bases, and 11 bases stayed unmatched. CDR3 amino acids: CSVEVAGTGVTGYTF. The CDR3 coding sequence is TGCAGCGTTGAGGTAGCTGGGACAGGGGTTACTGGCTACACCTTC.

The V gene is TRBV19, the J gene TRBJ1-2, with a tentative D call TRBD1 (5 bases). CDR1 is LNHDA and CDR2 is SQIVND in the germline V gene (reference sequence). This CDR3 contains 14 residues. The V end lost 4 bases, the J end lost 2 bases, and 11 bases lay between the germline ends. The CDR3 DNA follows: TGTGCCAGTAGTACCCCGGGACTGAACTATGGCTACACCTTC. This gives the protein CASSTPGLNYGYTF.

The chain joins TRBV2 to TRBJ2-7, with D possibly called TRBD1 or TRBD2 (6 bases each). There are 13 residues in the CDR3. The V end was cut by 6 bases, the J end by 0 bases, with 9 bases between. The germline V gene has CDR1 SNHLY and CDR2 FYNNEI. Written as DNA, the CDR3 is TGTGCCAGCAGAGGGGGGTACTCCTACGAGCAGTACTTC. It is translated as CASRGGYSYEQYF. Combining the CDR3 with reference TRBV2 and TRBJ2-7 gives the whole variable domain EPEVTQTPSHQVTQMGQEVILRCVPISNHLYFYWYRQILGQKVEFLVSFYNNEISEKSEIFDDQFSVERPDGSNFTLKIRSTKLEDSAMYFCASRGGYSYEQYFGPGTRLTVT.

The rearrangement uses TRBV19 and TRBJ1-3; 9 bases map to TRBD1. CDR1 and CDR2 (germline): LNHDA, SQIVND (reference sequence). V dropped 4 bases and J dropped 2; count of bases not matched to a gene: 6. The CDR3 has 16 residues. In nucleotides, the CDR3 is TGTGCCAGTAGTAGCCGTACAGGGGGCCCTGGAAACACCATATATTTT. Translating it yields CASSSRTGGPGNTIYF.

This chain uses TRBV5-1 with TRBJ1-4; the D gene is possibly TRBD1 (5 bases). Germline values: CDR1 SGHRS, CDR2 YFSETQ. Deletions cut 5 bases from V and 8 bases from J, with 13 bases between. The CDR3 is 13 residues long. The CDR3 loop reads CASRFRVGEKLFF. CDR3 sequence (DNA): TGCGCCAGCAGATTCAGGGTAGGGGAAAAACTGTTTTTT.

This chain links TRBV3-1 (or the pseudogene TRBV3-2) with TRBJ2-7; D ambiguous. CDR1 LGHDT and CDR2 YNNKEL come from the germline V gene (reference sequence). The CDR3 totals 13 residues. V gave up 4 bases and J gave up 1 base, with 8 bases separating them. CDR3 DNA: TGTGCCAGCAGCCGAAGTCCTTCCTACGAGCAGTACTTC. It translates to CASSRSPSYEQYF.

This rearrangement joins TRBV5-1 to TRBJ1-1; possibly TRBD1 for D (5 bases). The CDR3 is made up of 16 amino acids. V was trimmed by 4 bases and J by 5 bases, leaving 21 bases between them. Germline lookup yields CDR1 SGHRS and CDR2 YFSETQ. CDR3 in DNA: TGCGCCAGCAGCCTAAGCCGGGGCACCTTGCGGACTGAAGCTTTCTTT. This sequence encodes CASSLSRGTLRTEAFF. The entire variable domain, with the rest obtained from reference TRBV5-1 and TRBJ1-1, is as follows: KAGVTQTPRYLIKTRGQQVTLSCSPISGHRSVSWYQQTPGQGLQFLFEYFSETQRNKGNFPGRFSGRQFSNSRSEMNVSTLELGDSALYLCASSLSRGTLRTEAFFGQGTRLTVV.

V is TRBV19 and J is TRBJ1-2; possible D gene TRBD1, 6 bases. Germline values: CDR1 LNHDA, CDR2 SQIVND (reference sequence). CDR3 length equals 17 residues. V lost 3 bases and J 2 bases, leaving 19 bases between the germline ends. The CDR3 loop reads CASSIWFRGQENYGYTF. CDR3 DNA sequence: TGTGCCAGTAGTATTTGGTTTCGGGGGCAGGAGAACTATGGCTACACCTTC. Using reference TRBV19 and TRBJ1-2 for the parts outside the CDR3, the full variable domain is DGGITQSPKYLFRKEGQNVTLSCEQNLNHDAMYWYRQDPGQGLRLIYYSQIVNDFQKGDIAEGYSVSREKKESFPLTVTSAQKNPTAFYLCASSIWFRGQENYGYTFGSGTRLTVV.

V and J are TRBV5-1 and TRBJ1-6; 8 bases agree with TRBD1. Per the germline V gene, CDR1 is SGHRS and CDR2 is YFSETQ. V was pared by 2 bases and J by 9 bases, with 4 bases of the junction left unmatched. This CDR3 has 14 amino acids. CDR3 nucleotide sequence: TGCGCCAGCAGCTTATTGGACAGGGTTTCACCCCTCCACTTT. This codes for CASSLLDRVSPLHF. Full variable domain (rest looked up from reference TRBV5-1 and TRBJ1-6): KAGVTQTPRYLIKTRGQQVTLSCSPISGHRSVSWYQQTPGQGLQFLFEYFSETQRNKGNFPGRFSGRQFSNSRSEMNVSTLELGDSALYLCASSLLDRVSPLHFGNGTRLTVT.

The chain has TRBV2 and TRBJ2-5; TRBD1 aligns across 7 bases. The trim removed 6 bases at V and 1 base at J, leaving 2 bases unmatched. The germline gives CDR1 SNHLY, CDR2 FYNNEI. This CDR3 comprises 13 residues. The CDR3 protein is CASRGDSQETQYF. In DNA, the CDR3 is TGTGCCAGCAGAGGGGACAGCCAAGAGACCCAGTACTTC.

This chain connects TRBV27 to TRBJ2-1; D is ambiguous. This CDR3 comprises 14 residues. CDR1 is MNHEY, CDR2 SMNVEV, per germline (reference sequence). Trimming pared 11 bases from V and 0 bases from J, leaving 14 bases between. The CDR3: CAVSRASSYNEQFF. The CDR3 nucleotides read TGTGCCGTTAGTCGGGCAAGCTCCTACAATGAGCAGTTCTTC.

The DNA of the CDR3 is TGTGCCAGCAGTCAGGACAGGGGCGATACGCAGTATTTT. Translated: CASSQDRGDTQYF. The genes are TRBV12-3 or TRBV12-4 and TRBJ2-3; 9 nucleotides agree with TRBD1. The CDR3 contains 13 residues. Trimming at V came to 5 bases and at J to 6 bases, leaving 3 bases not matched to a gene.

The V gene is TRBV19, the J gene TRBJ1-2; D possibly corresponds to TRBD1 (6 bases). CDR3 size: 15 residues. Trimming left V 0 bases short and J 1 base short, with 9 bases between. Per the germline V gene, CDR1 is LNHDA and CDR2 is SQIVND (reference sequence). Here the CDR3 DNA reads TGTGCCAGTAGTATAGAGGGACAACTTAACTATGGCTACACCTTC. Its translation is CASSIEGQLNYGYTF.

J is TRBJ2-3 and V is TRBV27, with D perhaps TRBD2 (6 bases). CDR3 length: 13 residues. The germline CDR1 and CDR2 sequences are MNHEY and SMNVEV (reference sequence). V shed 5 bases and J shed 3 bases, with 9 bases lying between them. CDR3 DNA sequence: TGTGCCAGCAGTAAAGGAGGGACAGATACGCAGTATTTT. It is translated as CASSKGGTDTQYF.

The CDR3 spells CASSYVGQGAHEQYF. The CDR3 DNA is TGTGCCAGCAGTTACGTGGGACAGGGGGCCCACGAGCAGTACTTC. The rearrangement uses TRBV6-2 or TRBV6-3 and TRBJ2-7; 12 nucleotides agree with TRBD1. With 2 bases clipped from V and 5 bases from J, the junction kept 4 bases outside the gene matches. The length of the CDR3 is 15 residues. Germline V gene data show CDR1 as MNHEY and CDR2 as SVGEGT.